The text below deals with one T cell receptor (beta chain). As yet, its antigen is unknown. Both 60 Vbeta primers and 13 Jbeta primers went into the PCR. Clones were read by immunoSEQ multiplex PCR, and TCRdb kept only the in-frame ones, dropping some. The sample lists about 120,000 clones, 75% to 80% seen once, with roughly an eighth in the top ten. These donors, healthy bone marrow donors, were studied. The sample belongs to a study of cytomegalovirus exposure and HLA in healthy donors. Study findings and constraints: Using a false discovery rate of 0.05, a later analysis showed that approximately 18,000 TCR beta sequences were associated with HLA alleles. In vitro experiments confirmed that three CMV-associated chains were specific for CMV antigens. With high specificity and sensitivity, the classifier reportedly diagnosed cytomegalovirus status.

Trimming removed 4 bases from V and 2 bases from J; junction bases left unmatched: 7. This CDR3 has 15 residues. Germline-derived CDR1 and CDR2 are SGHRS and YFSETQ. Sequenced: PBMCs. This sequence originates from a woman aged 40 to 55 in good health and CMV-seropositive. The chain recombines TRBV5-1 with TRBJ2-3; TRBD1 matches at 7 bases. This CDR3 is CASSVPGQITDTQYF. The CDR3 nucleotides read TGCGCCAGCAGCGTGCCGGGACAGATCACAGATACGCAGTATTTT.